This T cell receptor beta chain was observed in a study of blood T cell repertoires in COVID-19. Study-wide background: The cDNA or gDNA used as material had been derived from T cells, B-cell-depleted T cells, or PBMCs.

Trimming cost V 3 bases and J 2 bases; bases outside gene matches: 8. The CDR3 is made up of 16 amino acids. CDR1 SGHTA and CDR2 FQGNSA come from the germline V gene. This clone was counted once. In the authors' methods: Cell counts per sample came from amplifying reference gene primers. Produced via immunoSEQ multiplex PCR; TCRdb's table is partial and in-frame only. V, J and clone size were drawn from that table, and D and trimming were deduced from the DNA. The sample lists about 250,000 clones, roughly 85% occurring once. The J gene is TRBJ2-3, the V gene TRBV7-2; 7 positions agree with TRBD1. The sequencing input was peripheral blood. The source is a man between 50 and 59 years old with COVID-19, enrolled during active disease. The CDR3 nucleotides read TGTGCCAGCAGCTTGGCAGGGGGAACGGACACAGATACGCAGTATTTT. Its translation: CASSLAGGTDTDTQYF.